Described below is a single T cell receptor (beta chain) sequence and its context. Its specificity is not known. The sample has other DNA sequences that encode this CDR3 too. Naive-designated CD8 cells lacked CD45RO, were positively enriched for CCR7, and omitted terminally differentiated effector memory CD45RA+ cells. Sorted-subset replicate PCRs used 150 to 200 ng of genomic DNA. This amount corresponded to 30,000 to 35,000 T cell genomes. Sequencing was performed with immunoSEQ multiplex PCR; in TCRdb, only in-frame clones are kept and a portion is missing. The sample has about 2 million clones, approximately 94% seen once. This entry is derived from a study of shared clonotypes between healthy human individuals. Study in general: CD4 naive and memory got three plates each, CD8 naive two, CD8 memory one. Study outcomes and limitations: Represented genetic and exposure-history diversity was restricted by having few donors. Shared across a few donors were roughly 4.7% of the naive CD4 clonotypes.

With 5 bases removed from V and 3 bases from J, the gap between germline ends came to 8 bases. Per the germline V gene, CDR1 is LNHDA and CDR2 is SQIVND (reference sequence). The CDR3 extends over 13 amino acids. Sequenced input: naive CD8+ T cells sorted from blood. The chain carries TRBV19 and TRBJ2-1; D gene unclear. The source of this sequence is a young man in good health. The CDR3 is CASSLDGYNEQFF. CDR3 sequence (DNA): TGTGCCAGTAGTCTGGACGGCTACAATGAGCAGTTCTTC.